The 20 T cell receptor beta chains below all came from one sample that was sequenced in a study of T cell responses to AZD1222 COVID-19 vaccine. Clones were sequenced by immunoSEQ multiplex PCR, and TCRdb holds only the in-frame ones, with some missing. In the table there are 130,000 or so clones, about 91% of which are singletons. Material: peripheral blood, obtained on day 0 of AZD1222 vaccination. The receptors shown here come from an adult in good health.

J is TRBJ2-2 and V is TRBV12-3 or TRBV12-4; unclear D gene. The CDR3 contains 13 residues. The germline V and J ends were trimmed by 6 bases and 8 bases, with 13 bases remaining between them. This CDR3 is CASRVLVPGELFF. In DNA form, the CDR3 reads TGTGCCAGCAGGGTCCTAGTACCGGGGGAGCTGTTTTTT.

The chain links TRBV19 to TRBJ1-2; 9 bases align to TRBD1. Germline assignment: CDR1 LNHDA and CDR2 SQIVND (reference sequence). This CDR3 has 13 residues. V trimming: 7 bases; J trimming: 6 bases; junction bases outside the gene matches: 6. The CDR3 here is CASTDRGVDGYTF. CDR3 in DNA: TGTGCCAGTACCGACAGGGGGGTCGATGGCTACACCTTC.

This clone was detected only once. This rearrangement joins TRBV9 to TRBJ1-2; the match to TRBD1 covers 10 bases. Losses at the gene ends were 6 bases for V and 8 bases for J; bases not matched to a gene: 10. Germline CDR1 and CDR2: SGDLS and YYNGEE. The CDR3 runs to 14 residues. The CDR3 nucleotides are TGTGCCAGCACCCGGGACAGGGGCTTCGGAGGCTACACCTTC. The encoded protein is CASTRDRGFGGYTF.

V and J are TRBV4-1 and TRBJ2-6, with 10 bases aligning to TRBD2. J lost 4 bases, V lost 1 base, and 13 bases had no gene match. The CDR3 has 20 amino acids. In germline, CDR1 is MGHRA, CDR2 YSYEKL. As DNA, the CDR3 is TGCGCCAGCAGCCAAGGGTTTAGCGGGGGGCATGACAAAGGGGCCAACGTCCTGACTTTC. This gives the protein CASSQGFSGGHDKGANVLTF.

This clone has only one observation. This chain connects TRBV19 to TRBJ2-3; 7 nucleotides agree with TRBD2. CDR1 and CDR2 from the germline V gene are LNHDA and SQIVND (reference sequence). With V trimmed by 2 bases and J by 2 bases, 7 bases remained unmatched. The CDR3 is 16 amino acids. CDR3 loop: CASSILPGLHTDTQYF. CDR3 nucleotide sequence: TGTGCCAGTAGTATACTCCCGGGACTACACACAGATACGCAGTATTTT.

A word on this clone: At one boundary the junction diverges from the germline segment, which might be a read error. The rearrangement links TRBV7-7 to TRBJ2-2; 8 nucleotides align to TRBD1. The length of the CDR3 is 15 residues. Germline CDR1 reads SSHAT; CDR2 reads FNYEAQ (reference sequence). CDR3 in amino acids: CASTQGAETPGELFF. The DNA for the CDR3 is TGTGCTAGCACCCAGGGGGCCGAAACACCGGGGGAGCTGTTTTTT.

V usage is TRBV4-2 and J usage is TRBJ1-6; D not certain. V was shortened by 5 bases and J by 9 bases, with 17 bases between the two germline ends. The length of the CDR3 is 15 residues. Germline assignment: CDR1 LGHNA and CDR2 YNFKEQ. CDR3 region: CASSIPGPSISPLHF. Here the CDR3 DNA reads TGTGCCAGCAGCATCCCCGGGCCCTCCATTTCACCCCTCCACTTT.

The V call is TRBV5-6, the J call TRBJ2-5; either TRBD1 or TRBD2 may supply D (5 bases each). The V end was cut by 4 bases, the J end by 1 base, with 17 bases between. CDR1 is SGHDT, CDR2 YYEEEE, per germline. CDR3 length: 16 amino acids. DNA of the CDR3: TGTGCCAGCAGCATTCGGGGCCGCTACTTCCAAGAGACCCAGTACTTC. It codes for CASSIRGRYFQETQYF.

This rearrangement joins TRBV30 to TRBJ2-3; tentative D call: TRBD2 (6 bases). The CDR3 is made up of 13 amino acids. The V end lost 4 bases, the J end lost 5 bases, and 13 bases lay between the germline ends. CDR1 GTSNPN and CDR2 SVGIG come from the germline V gene (reference sequence). The CDR3 sequence: CAWKLTGGDTQYF. For the CDR3, the DNA is TGTGCCTGGAAACTCACCGGGGGAGATACGCAGTATTTT.

The chain recombines TRBV7-2 with TRBJ1-1; D unclear. Germline V gives CDR1 SGHTA, CDR2 FQGNSA. V dropped 2 bases and J dropped 3 bases, with 7 bases sitting between them. This CDR3 has 13 amino acids. CDR3 loop: CASSLWTDTEAFF. The CDR3 bases are TGTGCCAGCAGCTTATGGACCGACACTGAAGCTTTCTTT.

CDR3 sequence: CASRVSGGGTQYF. CDR3 in DNA: TGTGCCAGCAGGGTTAGCGGGGGTGGGACCCAGTACTTC. J is TRBJ2-5 and V is TRBV6-6; 9 nucleotides agree with TRBD2. Looked up from germline, CDR1 is MNHNY and CDR2 is SVGAGI (reference sequence). Trimming cost V 6 bases and J 7 bases; bases outside gene matches: 6. This CDR3 is built from 13 residues.

This clone was seen once. The chain uses TRBV11-2 and TRBJ2-3, with 8 bases matching TRBD2. V gave up 4 bases and J gave up 4 bases; unmatched junction bases: 4. The CDR3 is 14 amino acids. Per the germline V gene, CDR1 is SGHAT and CDR2 is FQNNGV. The CDR3 DNA reads TGTGCCAGCAGCTCGGGAGGGGGGCCAGATACGCAGTATTTT. Amino acids: CASSSGGGPDTQYF.

V is TRBV6-6 and J is TRBJ1-2; D not certain. The germline CDR1 and CDR2 sequences are MNHNY and SVGAGI (reference sequence). This CDR3 comprises 15 residues. With 2 bases removed from V and 1 base from J, the gap between germline ends came to 11 bases. As DNA, the CDR3 is TGTGCCAGCAGTTACGTGGTTCCCCTTAACTATGGCTACACCTTC. Translated, it gives CASSYVVPLNYGYTF.

This clone is a singleton in its sample. The CDR3: CASSSQGAGTEAFF. As DNA, the CDR3 is TGTGCCAGCAGCTCCCAGGGGGCAGGAACTGAAGCTTTCTTT. The chain recombines TRBV7-3 with TRBJ1-1; 8 bases are shared with TRBD1. The CDR3 has 14 residues. Per the germline V gene, CDR1 is SGHTA and CDR2 is FQGTGA. After removal of 4 bases from V and 5 bases from J, the junction contained 6 bases not matched to a gene.

The gene calls are TRBV19 and TRBJ1-1; no reliable D call. The germline V gene encodes CDR1 LNHDA and CDR2 SQIVND (reference sequence). Trimming removed 7 bases from V and 3 bases from J, with 12 bases in between. There are 13 residues in the CDR3. CDR3 protein: CASTWQIDTEAFF. CDR3 nucleotide sequence: TGTGCCAGTACTTGGCAGATAGACACTGAAGCTTTCTTT.

This sequence joins TRBV11-2 and TRBJ1-1, with 7 bases identical to TRBD1. The CDR3 spans 14 residues. The trim removed 5 bases at V and 3 bases at J, leaving 6 bases unmatched. CDR1 is SGHAT and CDR2 is FQNNGV in the germline V gene. CDR3 sequence: CASSRTGEDTEAFF. The CDR3 DNA reads as TGTGCCAGCAGCCGTACAGGGGAAGACACTGAAGCTTTCTTT. Combining the CDR3 with reference TRBV11-2 and TRBJ1-1 gives the whole variable domain EAGVAQSPRYKIIEKRQSVAFWCNPISGHATLYWYQQILGQGPKLLIQFQNNGVVDDSQLPKDRFSAERLKGVDSTLKIQPAKLEDSAVYLCASSRTGEDTEAFFGQGTRLTVV.

This clone was observed a single time. The rearrangement uses TRBV6-5 and TRBJ2-1; TRBD2 matches 11 bases. Per the germline V gene, CDR1 is MNHEY and CDR2 is SVGAGI. This CDR3 is 16 amino acids long. Losses at the gene ends were 0 bases for V and 8 bases for J; bases not matched to a gene: 6. The CDR3 protein is CASSYSASGRNYEQFF. As DNA, the CDR3 is TGTGCCAGCAGTTACTCCGCTAGCGGGAGGAACTATGAGCAGTTCTTC.

The chain uses TRBV11-3 and TRBJ2-5, with TRBD2 matching over 9 bases. The CDR3 consists of 16 residues. CDR1 and CDR2 (germline): SGHNT, YENEEA. Trimming took 1 base from V and 0 from J; bases not matched to a gene: 3. The CDR3 protein is CASSLGGRAYQETQYF. CDR3 nucleotides: TGTGCCAGCAGCTTAGGCGGGAGGGCCTACCAAGAGACCCAGTACTTC.

The V call is TRBV19, the J call TRBJ1-5; D remains unclear. The CDR3 totals 13 residues. V was trimmed by 7 bases and J by 11 bases, leaving 18 bases between them. Germline CDR1 and CDR2: LNHDA and SQIVND (reference sequence). DNA for the CDR3: TGTGCCAGTACCCTCGCCCAGTCTGAAGCCCAGCATTTT. It encodes CASTLAQSEAQHF.

J is TRBJ1-3 and V is TRBV25-1; 12 bases map to TRBD1. Trimming took 8 bases from V and 8 from J; bases not matched to a gene: 4. The length of the CDR3 is 13 residues. The V gene's germline CDR1 is MGHDK and CDR2 SYGVNS. CDR3 DNA sequence: TGTGCCAGCCGGGGACAGGGGGCTGACACCATATATTTT. Translated, it gives CASRGQGADTIYF.